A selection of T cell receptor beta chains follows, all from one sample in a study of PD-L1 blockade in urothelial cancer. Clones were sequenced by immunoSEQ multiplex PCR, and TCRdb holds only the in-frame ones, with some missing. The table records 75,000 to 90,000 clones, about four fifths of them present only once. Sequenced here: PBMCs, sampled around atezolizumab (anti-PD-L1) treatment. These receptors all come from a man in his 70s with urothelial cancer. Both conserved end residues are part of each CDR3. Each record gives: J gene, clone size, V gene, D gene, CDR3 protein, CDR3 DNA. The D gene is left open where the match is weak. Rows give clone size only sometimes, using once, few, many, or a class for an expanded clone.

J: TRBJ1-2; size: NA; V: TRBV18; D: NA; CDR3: CASSPPNRVDGYTF; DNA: TGTGCCAGCTCACCACCGAACAGGGTTGATGGCTACACCTTC
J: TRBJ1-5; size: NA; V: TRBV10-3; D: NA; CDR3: CAITQEINQPQHF; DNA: TGTGCCATCACGCAGGAAATCAATCAGCCCCAGCATTTT
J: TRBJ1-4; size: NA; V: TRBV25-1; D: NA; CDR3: CASSELSGGTNEKLFF; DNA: TGTGCCAGCAGTGAATTATCTGGCGGAACTAATGAAAAACTGTTTTTT
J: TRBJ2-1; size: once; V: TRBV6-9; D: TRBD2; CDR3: CASSSPGLAYNEQFF; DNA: TGTGCCAGCAGTTCTCCCGGACTAGCGTACAATGAGCAGTTCTTC
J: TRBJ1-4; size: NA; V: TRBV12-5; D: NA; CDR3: CASGAEKLFF; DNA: TGTGCTAGTGGAGCGGAAAAACTGTTTTTT
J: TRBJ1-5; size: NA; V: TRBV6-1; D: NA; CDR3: CASSERGFNQPQHF; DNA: TGTGCCAGCAGTGAAAGAGGGTTTAATCAGCCCCAGCATTTT
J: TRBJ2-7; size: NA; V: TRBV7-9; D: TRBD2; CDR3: CASSLLADEQYF; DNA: TGTGCCAGCAGCTTACTAGCGGACGAGCAGTACTTC
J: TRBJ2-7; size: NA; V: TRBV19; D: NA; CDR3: CASSIVWETVPGSYEQYF; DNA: TGTGCCAGTAGTATAGTTTGGGAGACTGTTCCGGGCTCCTACGAGCAGTACTTC
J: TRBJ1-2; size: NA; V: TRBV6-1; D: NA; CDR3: CASSRGGAYGYTF; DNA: TGTGCCAGCAGTCGTGGGGGGGCATATGGCTACACCTTC
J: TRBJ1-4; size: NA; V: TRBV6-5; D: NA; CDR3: CASSSTGGLRLFF; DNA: TGTGCCAGCAGTTCAACGGGGGGGTTGCGTCTGTTTTTT
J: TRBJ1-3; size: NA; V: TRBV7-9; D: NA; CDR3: CASSGGSSGNTIYF; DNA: TGTGCCAGCAGTGGGGGGAGCTCTGGAAACACCATATATTTT
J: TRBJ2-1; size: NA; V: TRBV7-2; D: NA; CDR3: CASSPRGTEDLEQFF; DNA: TGTGCCAGCAGCCCCCGCGGGACAGAAGACCTGGAGCAGTTCTTC
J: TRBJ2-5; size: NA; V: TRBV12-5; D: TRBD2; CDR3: CASGPGLAGGGDQETQYF; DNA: TGTGCTAGTGGCCCCGGACTAGCGGGAGGAGGGGACCAAGAGACCCAGTACTTC
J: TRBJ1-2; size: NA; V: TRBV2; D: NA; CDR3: CASISERNENYGYTF; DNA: TGTGCCAGCATCAGCGAGAGAAACGAAAACTATGGCTACACCTTC
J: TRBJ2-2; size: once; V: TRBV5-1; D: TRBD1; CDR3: CASSLVSGGAGELFF; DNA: TGCGCCAGCAGCTTGGTATCAGGGGGCGCCGGGGAGCTGTTTTTT
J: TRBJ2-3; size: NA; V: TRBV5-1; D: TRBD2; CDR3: CASSLAPAGVSTDTQYF; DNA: TGCGCCAGCAGCTTGGCCCCAGCGGGAGTCAGCACAGATACGCAGTATTTT